The rows below give T cell receptor beta chains drawn from one sample of a study of blood T cell repertoires in COVID-19. Sequencing was performed with immunoSEQ multiplex PCR; in TCRdb, only in-frame clones are kept and a portion is missing. Among some 140,000 clones, roughly 80% were seen once, and the ten largest hold 9% to 14%. Specimen: peripheral blood. The receptors were sampled from a woman aged 55-69 years with COVID-19, enrolled during active disease. Both conserved end residues are part of each CDR3. A D gene is named only where the DNA matches it firmly. Rows give clone size only sometimes, using once, few, many, or a class for an expanded clone.

.,.,TRBJ1-6,TRBV20-1,TGCAGTGCAAGTGGCCATCGCGGGTCACCCCTCCACTTT,CSASGHRGSPLHF
.,TRBD1,TRBJ1-2,TRBV7-9,TGTGCCAGCAGCCGGACAGGGGACACTGGCTACACCTTC,CASSRTGDTGYTF
once,TRBD1,TRBJ2-2,TRBV5-1,TGCGCCAGCAGCTTAGGATCAGGGACAGGCGGCCCCGGGGAGCTGTTTTTT,CASSLGSGTGGPGELFF
once,.,TRBJ1-5,TRBV19,TGTGCCAGTAGTATGAGGGCCCTTAATCAGCCCCAGCATTTT,CASSMRALNQPQHF
.,TRBD2,TRBJ2-7,TRBV5-5,TGTGCCAGCAGCCCCTCGTTAGTGGGGGGGAACACCTACGAGCAGTACTTC,CASSPSLVGGNTYEQYF
.,.,TRBJ1-6,TRBV3-1/TRBV3-2,TGTGCCAGCAGCCAAGATCCATATAATTCACCCCTCCACTTT,CASSQDPYNSPLHF
.,.,TRBJ1-1,TRBV14,TGTGCCAGCAGCCACGCAGGGGTAAACACTGAAGCTTTCTTT,CASSHAGVNTEAFF
.,TRBD1,TRBJ1-6,TRBV14,TGTGCCAGCAGCACGGACAGGAGATATAATTCACCCCTCCACTTT,CASSTDRRYNSPLHF
.,TRBD2,TRBJ2-1,TRBV7-2,TGTGCCAGCCCCACTAGCGGGAGAGGTAATGAGCAGTTCTTC,CASPTSGRGNEQFF
.,TRBD2,TRBJ2-7,TRBV19,TGTGCCAGTAGGGCGGGAGTATCCTACGAGCAGTACTTC,CASRAGVSYEQYF
.,TRBD2,TRBJ2-1,TRBV19,TGTGCCAGTAGTATACTAGCGGACTCCTACAATGAGCAGTTCTTC,CASSILADSYNEQFF
once,TRBD1,TRBJ2-2,TRBV27,TGTGCCAGCAGTTTAACCCTGGGACAGGGGGACACCGGGGAGCTGTTTTTT,CASSLTLGQGDTGELFF
.,.,TRBJ1-2,TRBV9,TGTGCCAGCAGCGTAGGAGAGTCAGGGAATGGCTACACCTTC,CASSVGESGNGYTF
.,.,TRBJ1-1,TRBV10-2,TGCGCCAGCAGTGAACGAAACCCCTCGGAGGGGTTGAACACTGAAGCTTTCTTT,CASSERNPSEGLNTEAFF
.,TRBD2,TRBJ2-3,TRBV7-3,TGTGCCAGCAGCTTAATCGGGAGGCTCACAGATACGCAGTATTTT,CASSLIGRLTDTQYF
.,.,TRBJ1-2,TRBV27,TGTGCCAGCACCCCAGGACCTCCGGGGTTCTATGGCTACACCTTC,CASTPGPPGFYGYTF
.,.,TRBJ1-5,TRBV19,TGTGCCAGTAGTATGCAGCGTAATCAGCCCCAGCATTTT,CASSMQRNQPQHF
.,.,TRBJ1-1,TRBV11-2,TGTGCCAGCAGCTTATCGGGACACAGAAACACTGAAGCTTTCTTT,CASSLSGHRNTEAFF
.,TRBD1,TRBJ1-2,TRBV27,TGTGCCAGCAGTTCGACAGGGAGAGATGGCTACACCTTC,CASSSTGRDGYTF
.,.,TRBJ1-5,TRBV29-1,TGCAGCGTTGAAGAGGGGCAGAATCAGCCCCAGCATTTT,CSVEEGQNQPQHF
.,.,TRBJ2-2,TRBV4-1,TGCGCCAGCAGCCAAGTCACGGGGGGGGAGCTGTTTTTT,CASSQVTGGELFF
.,TRBD2,TRBJ2-7,TRBV10-3,TGTGCCATCAGCCCTACTAGCGGGAGCTCCTACGAGCAGTACTTC,CAISPTSGSSYEQYF
.,.,TRBJ1-1,TRBV30,TGTGCCTGGAGATCCCTGGGACACACCTACACTGAAGCTTTCTTT,CAWRSLGHTYTEAFF
.,.,TRBJ1-1,TRBV2,TGTGCCAGCAGTTTGGACAACCGGTCCTACGCTTTCTTT,CASSLDNRSYAFF
.,TRBD1,TRBJ2-2,TRBV9,TGTGCCAGCAGCACCCCCTCGGGACAGGGGGCCACCGGGGAGCTGTTTTTT,CASSTPSGQGATGELFF
.,TRBD1,TRBJ1-2,TRBV5-1,TGCGCCAGCAGCAAACAATCCCCCGGGACAGTATCTGGCTACACCTTC,CASSKQSPGTVSGYTF
.,TRBD1,TRBJ1-4,TRBV18,TGTGCCAGCTCACCTTCGGACAGGGGGAATGAAAAACTGTTTTTT,CASSPSDRGNEKLFF
.,.,TRBJ2-1,TRBV7-6,TGTGCCAGCAGTCTCAAGGAGCATGAGCAGTTCTTC,CASSLKEHEQFF
.,.,TRBJ1-4,TRBV5-4,TGTGCCAGCAGCTCCGGGACTGGTAATGAAAAACTGTTTTTT,CASSSGTGNEKLFF
.,.,TRBJ2-1,TRBV10-1,TGCGCCAGCAGCGTGCCCCCCAGCAATGAGCAGTTCTTC,CASSVPPSNEQFF
.,TRBD2,TRBJ2-1,TRBV7-6,TGTGCCAGCAGCTCCGCCGGGACTAGAGTGAATGAGCAGTTCTTC,CASSSAGTRVNEQFF
.,TRBD1,TRBJ2-1,TRBV27,TGTGCCAGCATTGGTGCCGGGACAGGGGTCTACAATGAGCAGTTCTTC,CASIGAGTGVYNEQFF
.,TRBD2,TRBJ2-1,TRBV7-2,TGTGCCAGCAGCTTACCGTCAGCGGGGGGGCTTGAGCAGTTCTTC,CASSLPSAGGLEQFF
.,.,TRBJ2-2,TRBV27,TGTGCCAGCAGTTTTGGCAACAGGAACACCGGGGAGCTGTTTTTT,CASSFGNRNTGELFF
.,.,TRBJ2-2,TRBV29-1,TGCAGCGTTTACGCTAGTTACACCGGGGAGCTGTTTTTT,CSVYASYTGELFF
few,.,TRBJ1-5,TRBV24-1,TGTGCCACCAGTGATCCAACAACCTATCAGCCCCAGCATTTT,CATSDPTTYQPQHF
.,TRBD1,TRBJ1-4,TRBV6-5,TGTGCCAGCAGCAGACTTCCGGACAGGTTGGGACTGTTTTTT,CASSRLPDRLGLFF
.,.,TRBJ1-1,TRBV12-3/TRBV12-4,TGTGCCAGCAGTTTAAGGGGGAACACTGAAGCTTTCTTT,CASSLRGNTEAFF
.,.,TRBJ1-3,TRBV6-5,TGTGCCAGCAGCCCCCAGGGATCGGGAAACACCATATATTTT,CASSPQGSGNTIYF
.,.,TRBJ1-4,TRBV29-1,TGCAGCGTCCGGGGGGGGGCTAATGAAAAACTGTTTTTT,CSVRGGANEKLFF
.,TRBD1,TRBJ1-1,TRBV27,TGTGCCAGCAGTCGTTCCCTACGACAGGGGGCGCAGACCAGCACTGAAGCTTTCTTT,CASSRSLRQGAQTSTEAFF
.,TRBD1,TRBJ1-1,TRBV6-5,TGTGCCAGCCTAACAGGGGTTGCAACTGAAGCTTTCTTT,CASLTGVATEAFF
once,.,TRBJ2-1,TRBV4-2,TGTGCCAGCAGCCAAGATGAGGTCAATGAGCAGTTCTTC,CASSQDEVNEQFF
.,.,TRBJ1-4,TRBV10-1,TGCGCCAGCAGTGACTTCCAGGGAAATGAAAAACTGTTTTTT,CASSDFQGNEKLFF
.,TRBD2,TRBJ2-1,TRBV5-4,TGTGCCAGCAGCCCGACTAGCGGGAACTACAATGAGCAGTTCTTC,CASSPTSGNYNEQFF
few,.,TRBJ1-6,TRBV6-5,TGTGCCAGCAGTTTCGGACAGAACCCCTATAATTCACCCCTCCACTTT,CASSFGQNPYNSPLHF
.,TRBD1,TRBJ1-1,TRBV6-1,TGTGCCAGCAGTGGCCGGGACAGAGGGGTGAACACTGAAGCTTTCTTT,CASSGRDRGVNTEAFF
.,TRBD1,TRBJ1-1,TRBV7-8,TGTGCCAGCAGCTTAAACAGGGGCCGGGCTGAAGCTTTCTTT,CASSLNRGRAEAFF
.,.,TRBJ1-1,TRBV7-8,TGTGCCAGCAGCTTCTCCGGGACTGAAGCTTTCTTT,CASSFSGTEAFF
once,.,TRBJ2-1,TRBV11-3,TGTGCCAGCAGCTTAGCGGGTTTGTCCTACAATGAGCAGTTCTTC,CASSLAGLSYNEQFF
.,.,TRBJ1-5,TRBV6-5,TGTGCCAGCGCCGGACAGCGTAATCAGCCCCAGCATTTT,CASAGQRNQPQHF
.,.,TRBJ2-3,TRBV6-5,TGTGCCAGCAGAAGACAGAAAAGCACAGATACGCAGTATTTT,CASRRQKSTDTQYF
.,.,TRBJ2-5,TRBV25-1,TGTGCCAGCAGTGACCCGGTGGGAGTTGTAGAGACCCAGTACTTC,CASSDPVGVVETQYF
.,.,TRBJ1-6,TRBV5-1,TGCGCCAGCAGCTTGGAGGGCTCACGGGGTCGTTCACCCCTCCACTTT,CASSLEGSRGRSPLHF
.,.,TRBJ1-2,TRBV7-9,TGTGCCAGCAGCCTGGACACGGCTCCTATCAACTATGGCTACACCTTC,CASSLDTAPINYGYTF